This is a list of T cell receptor beta chains from one sample in a study of radiotherapy plus CTLA-4 blockade in lung cancer. The repertoire was sequenced with immunoSEQ multiplex PCR; TCRdb's copy has only in-frame clones and lacks some. This table holds tens of thousands of clones, approximately 79% found once. Material: peripheral blood, obtained from a patient treated with radiotherapy plus ipilimumab. The receptor set was obtained from a human donor with non-small cell lung cancer who had a complete response to radiotherapy plus ipilimumab. Each CDR3 is given with its conserved first and last residue. The D gene is left open where the match is weak. The size field is filled for only some rows; it gives once, few, many or a size class.

j_call	d_call	v_call	clone_size	cdr3_nt	cdr3_aa
TRBJ2-2	-	TRBV2	-	TGTGCCAGCAAAGGGGTGGCCGGGGAGCTGTTTTTT	CASKGVAGELFF
TRBJ2-1	-	TRBV28	-	TGTGCCAGCAGTGCCGGCGGCCGCTCCTACAATGAGCAGTTCTTC	CASSAGGRSYNEQFF
TRBJ1-3	-	TRBV6-1	-	TGTGCCAGCAGTGAAAGAAGGGCCGGGGACACCATATATTTT	CASSERRAGDTIYF
TRBJ1-2	-	TRBV11-2	-	TGTGCCAGCAGCTTAGATTATAACTATGGCTACACCTTC	CASSLDYNYGYTF
TRBJ1-1	-	TRBV7-6	-	TGTGCCAGCAGCTTACAGGGTCCGAACACTGAAGCTTCCTTT	CASSLQGPNTEASF
TRBJ2-2	TRBD2	TRBV19	-	TGTGCCAGTAGTAGAACTGGGACTAGCGGAGGGAACACCGGGGAGCTGTTTTTT	CASSRTGTSGGNTGELFF
TRBJ1-2	-	TRBV12-5	-	TGTGCTAGTGGATATAGCAGGGGCCCCTATGGCTACACCTTC	CASGYSRGPYGYTF
TRBJ1-1	TRBD1	TRBV2	-	TGTGCCAGCAGTGGACAGGGGCTTAACACTGAAGCTTTCTTT	CASSGQGLNTEAFF
TRBJ2-7	TRBD1	TRBV7-3	-	TGTGCCAGCAGCCTCTTAGGGCCGGGACAGGGGAGCGAGCAGTACTTC	CASSLLGPGQGSEQYF
TRBJ1-2	-	TRBV25-1	few	TGTGCCAGCAAACGTCCGGGGGAGGGGTATGGCTACACCTTC	CASKRPGEGYGYTF
TRBJ1-5	-	TRBV30	once	TGTGCCTGGAGTGTAGACAGGACCCAGCATTTT	CAWSVDRTQHF
TRBJ2-5	-	TRBV18	-	TGTGCCAGCTCGGGCCAGCAAGAGACCCAGTACTTC	CASSGQQETQYF
TRBJ1-4	-	TRBV25-1	-	TGTGCCAGCAGTGATTTACTCGAGGGACTGTTTTTT	CASSDLLEGLFF
TRBJ1-4	TRBD1	TRBV4-1	-	TGCGCCAGCAGCCTCACCCGGACAGGGAGGTCCACTAATGAAAAACTGTTTTTT	CASSLTRTGRSTNEKLFF
TRBJ2-4	-	TRBV5-5	-	TGTGCCAGCAGCTCCGTAGGCAGGGTGGCCAAAAACATTCAGTACTTC	CASSSVGRVAKNIQYF
TRBJ1-5	TRBD1	TRBV5-8	-	TGTGCCAGCAGCTTCAAGACAGGGGGCCATCAGCCCCAGCATTTT	CASSFKTGGHQPQHF
TRBJ1-6	-	TRBV9	-	TGTGCCAGCAGCGTAGGGCCTGCGGATAATTCACCCCTCCACTTT	CASSVGPADNSPLHF
TRBJ1-2	TRBD1	TRBV29-1	-	TGCAGCGTCAAAGACAGGGTCTATGGCTACACCTTC	CSVKDRVYGYTF
TRBJ2-3	-	TRBV10-3	-	TGTGCCATCAGTGGGGGGGACAGACCCACAGATACGCAGTATTTT	CAISGGDRPTDTQYF
TRBJ1-1	-	TRBV27	-	TGTGCCAGCAGCCCCTTGAACAGGGCTAACACTGAAGCTTTCTTT	CASSPLNRANTEAFF
TRBJ2-5	-	TRBV7-8	few	TGTGCCAGCAGCATCCTCCCCACGGACAGTTCGCCCCAGTACTTC	CASSILPTDSSPQYF
TRBJ2-7	-	TRBV5-1	-	TGCGCCAGCAGCTTGTCGGGGGTAAGCTCCTACGAGCAGTACTTC	CASSLSGVSSYEQYF
TRBJ2-5	TRBD2	TRBV7-7	-	TGTGCTAGCAGCTTAGCGGGGGGGGAGACCCAGTACTTC	CASSLAGGETQYF
TRBJ2-7	-	TRBV6-1	-	TGTGCCAGCAGTGACAGGCACTACGAGCAGTACTTC	CASSDRHYEQYF
TRBJ2-1	TRBD2	TRBV6-5	-	TGTGCCAGCAGTTACAGGGGGACTAGCGGAAACAATGAGCAGTTCTTC	CASSYRGTSGNNEQFF
TRBJ2-4	-	TRBV2	-	TGTGCCAGCAGTGGGGCAGTTAGAGCCAAAAACATTCAGTACTTC	CASSGAVRAKNIQYF
TRBJ2-3	-	TRBV2	-	TGTGCCAGCAAAGTAGCAAGATTCACAGATACGCAGTATTTT	CASKVARFTDTQYF
TRBJ2-7	TRBD1	TRBV23-1	-	TGCGCCAGAGTCCCCGGTGGCAGGGGGTCCTACGAGCAGTACTTC	CARVPGGRGSYEQYF
TRBJ2-3	-	TRBV5-1	-	TGCGCCAGCAGTATAGGGAGGACAGATACGCAGTATTTT	CASSIGRTDTQYF
TRBJ2-7	-	TRBV7-9	-	TGTGCCAGCAGCCCCGAGTCCTACGAGCAGTACTTC	CASSPESYEQYF
TRBJ1-2	TRBD1	TRBV6-6	once	TGTGCCAGCAGACCGCCCAGGGGGCGATTATCCTATGGCTACACCTTC	CASRPPRGRLSYGYTF
TRBJ2-1	TRBD2	TRBV28	-	TGTGCCAGCAGTCACGCCACCTTAGCGGGAAGGAAAAATGAGCAGTTCTTC	CASSHATLAGRKNEQFF
TRBJ1-2	TRBD1	TRBV4-1	few	TGCGCCAGCAGCCAGGTCGACAGGGGGCCGTCAGGGAGCTACACCTTC	CASSQVDRGPSGSYTF
TRBJ2-3	TRBD2	TRBV18	-	TGTGCCAGCTCACCGGGGCTAGCGGGAGGAGCTAGCACAGATACGCAGTATTTT	CASSPGLAGGASTDTQYF
TRBJ1-2	-	TRBV11-2	-	TGTGCCAGCAGCTTAGAGGCAGGGGTAGTAGGTGGCTACACCTTC	CASSLEAGVVGGYTF
TRBJ1-2	TRBD1	TRBV5-1	few	TGCGCCAGCAGCCCGCGGACAGGTGACCTCTATGGCTACACCTTC	CASSPRTGDLYGYTF
TRBJ1-2	-	TRBV23-1	-	TGCGCCAGCACCCACACGGAGGACTATGGCTACACCTTC	CASTHTEDYGYTF
TRBJ1-3	-	TRBV11-3	-	TGTGCCAGCAGCTTAGGCCGGTTCTCTGGAAACACCATATATTTT	CASSLGRFSGNTIYF
TRBJ2-1	TRBD2	TRBV19	few	TGTGCCAGTAGGGTAGCGGGGGGACCCTTCAATGAGCAGTTCTTC	CASRVAGGPFNEQFF
TRBJ1-5	TRBD1	TRBV19	-	TGTGCCAGTAGTAAAGGGACAGGGGGTACCAATCAGCCCCAGCATTTT	CASSKGTGGTNQPQHF
TRBJ2-2	TRBD2	TRBV29-1	-	TGCAGCGTCAAAAAGCGGGAGAGGACCGGGGAGCTGTTTTTT	CSVKKRERTGELFF
TRBJ2-5	TRBD2	TRBV6-1	-	TGTGCCAGCGGGACTAGTCCCCAGTACCAAGAGACCCAGTACTTC	CASGTSPQYQETQYF
TRBJ2-1	TRBD2	TRBV19	-	TGTGCCAGTAGTATACGGACTAGCCTGAGTGTTAGTGAGCAGTTCTTC	CASSIRTSLSVSEQFF
TRBJ1-2	TRBD1	TRBV7-3	-	TGTGCCAGCAGCCCCGATGAGTGGACAGGGTCTAACTATGGCTACACCTTC	CASSPDEWTGSNYGYTF
TRBJ2-7	-	TRBV6-5	once	TGTGCCAGCAGTGACTTCTCCGAGCAGTACTTC	CASSDFSEQYF
TRBJ2-7	TRBD2	TRBV10-1	-	TGCGCCAGCAGCTCCGGGACTAACAACTACGAGCAGTACTTC	CASSSGTNNYEQYF
TRBJ2-7	-	TRBV28	-	TGTGCCAGCAGTGGTCCGCCTCGACCGGGCGAGCAGTACTTC	CASSGPPRPGEQYF